Listed below are T cell receptor beta chains from one sample, sequenced in a study of blood T cell repertoires in COVID-19. Here immunoSEQ multiplex PCR was the method, and the copy in TCRdb shows in-frame clones only, minus some. The sample yields fewer than 150,000 clones, roughly 81% seen once. Source material: peripheral blood. The source is a human donor in a cohort sampled during active COVID-19. Both conserved end residues are part of each CDR3. D genes are given only for firm matches. Some rows mark clone size as missing; the rest say once, few, many or name a class of expanded clone.

cdr3_aa cdr3_nt d_call clone_size j_call v_call
CASRQGPLEETQYF TGTGCCAGCCGACAGGGACCCTTAGAAGAGACCCAGTACTTC TRBD1 - TRBJ2-5 TRBV19
CASSLPSFTNTEAFF TGCGCCAGCAGCTTGCCTAGCTTTACGAACACTGAAGCTTTCTTT - - TRBJ1-1 TRBV5-1
CASSGRQPPYEQYF TGTGCCAGCAGTGGGCGACAGCCTCCCTACGAGCAGTACTTC - - TRBJ2-7 TRBV6-6
CASSLYTGSPLHF TGTGCCAGCAGTTTATACACAGGGTCACCCCTCCACTTT - - TRBJ1-6 TRBV27
CASSHRDSDSNQPQHF TGCGCCAGCAGTCACCGGGACAGTGATAGCAATCAGCCCCAGCATTTT TRBD1 - TRBJ1-5 TRBV23-1
CASSLDGQYNQPQHF TGCGCCAGCAGCTTGGACGGACAGTACAATCAGCCCCAGCATTTT - - TRBJ1-5 TRBV5-1
CAWSVRPWRGDGAFF TGTGCCTGGAGTGTAAGGCCATGGCGGGGGGATGGAGCTTTCTTT - - TRBJ1-1 TRBV30
CASSLGGTDNEKLFF TGTGCCAGCAGCTTAGGGGGGACAGACAATGAAAAACTGTTTTTT TRBD1 - TRBJ1-4 TRBV7-9
CASSKVPTSGSYEQYF TGTGCCAGCAGCAAAGTCCCGACTAGCGGCTCCTACGAGCAGTACTTC - - TRBJ2-7 TRBV21-1
CASWPGTKAHYGYTF TGTGCCAGCTGGCCAGGGACAAAAGCCCACTATGGCTACACCTTC - - TRBJ1-2 TRBV6-5
CSVETGFHETQYF TGCAGCGTTGAAACAGGGTTCCACGAGACCCAGTACTTC - few TRBJ2-5 TRBV29-1
CASSSSKEDGDETQYF TGTGCCAGCAGCTCATCAAAGGAAGACGGAGACGAGACCCAGTACTTC - - TRBJ2-5 TRBV5-4
CASSPPAGREETQYF TGTGCCAGCTCACCACCGGCGGGTAGAGAAGAGACCCAGTACTTC - - TRBJ2-5 TRBV18
CASGYSQGEGYNSPLHF TGTGCTAGTGGTTACTCACAGGGGGAAGGGTATAATTCACCCCTCCACTTT TRBD1 - TRBJ1-6 TRBV12-5
CASSRQGRGLTGNTIYF TGTGCCAGCAGCCGACAGGGGCGAGGGTTGACTGGAAACACCATATATTTT TRBD1 - TRBJ1-3 TRBV25-1
CASSPQGARGNTIYF TGTGCCAGCAGCCCACAGGGGGCGCGGGGAAACACCATATATTTT TRBD1 once TRBJ1-3 TRBV13
CASSLDPGENIQYF TGCGCCAGCAGCTTGGACCCCGGGGAAAACATTCAGTACTTC - - TRBJ2-4 TRBV5-1
CASSHDRGGGNYGYTF TGTGCCAGCAGCCACGACAGGGGGGGCGGTAACTATGGCTACACCTTC TRBD1 - TRBJ1-2 TRBV7-9
CASSEISQGYLYGYTF TGTGCCAGCAGTGAAATCAGCCAGGGATACCTCTATGGCTACACCTTC - - TRBJ1-2 TRBV6-1
CASSHFDRVGHTEAFF TGCGCCAGCAGCCACTTCGACAGGGTGGGGCACACTGAAGCTTTCTTT TRBD1 - TRBJ1-1 TRBV4-1
CAWSATWTGGVNTEAFF TGTGCCTGGAGTGCTACTTGGACAGGGGGGGTGAACACTGAAGCTTTCTTT TRBD1 - TRBJ1-1 TRBV30
CASSQDLAPGGYTF TGCGCCAGCAGCCAAGATCTAGCCCCCGGGGGCTACACCTTC - - TRBJ1-2 TRBV4-1
CASSLYGGRGDEQFF TGTGCCAGCAGCTTATACGGGGGACGGGGCGATGAGCAGTTCTTC - - TRBJ2-1 TRBV7-2
CASSQQTGQYEQYF TGTGCCAGCTCACAACAGACAGGGCAGTACGAGCAGTACTTC TRBD1 once TRBJ2-7 TRBV18
CASNDYQGPGKLFF TGTGCCAGCAACGATTATCAGGGTCCGGGAAAACTGTTTTTT - - TRBJ1-4 TRBV5-6
CASSWGRPNEKLFF TGTGCCAGTAGTTGGGGGCGGCCTAATGAAAAACTGTTTTTT - once TRBJ1-4 TRBV19
CASSLPGRYGYTF TGTGCCAGCAGCCTCCCCGGTCGGTATGGCTACACCTTC - - TRBJ1-2 TRBV3-1/TRBV3-2
CASREGSGYSNQPQHF TGTGCCAGCAGAGAAGGGAGTGGGTATAGCAATCAGCCCCAGCATTTT - once TRBJ1-5 TRBV27
CASSLTGQGRPQYF TGTGCCAGCAGCTTGACGGGACAGGGGCGTCCACAGTACTTC TRBD1 - TRBJ2-5 TRBV5-4
CASSPTRGGEQYF TGTGCTAGCAGCCCCACCAGAGGGGGCGAGCAGTACTTC - few TRBJ2-7 TRBV7-7
CASSYSQGDEQFF TGTGCCAGCAGTTACTCCCAGGGGGATGAGCAGTTCTTC TRBD1 - TRBJ2-1 TRBV6-6
CASSIPGGMNTEAFF TGTGCCAGCAGTATACCAGGGGGAATGAACACTGAAGCTTTCTTT TRBD1 - TRBJ1-1 TRBV25-1
CASKRSPGGAPETQYF TGCGCCAGCAAAAGAAGCCCGGGGGGGGCTCCGGAGACCCAGTACTTC TRBD2 - TRBJ2-5 TRBV4-1
CASSFRAAGEEDEKLFF TGCGCCAGCAGCTTTCGGGCTGCAGGGGAAGAGGATGAAAAACTGTTTTTT - many TRBJ1-4 TRBV5-1
CASSPPFGGGQGRFYEQYF TGTGCCAGCTCACCACCATTCGGGGGGGGACAGGGACGATTCTACGAGCAGTACTTC - - TRBJ2-7 TRBV18
CASRHVPRGPLHF TGTGCCAGCAGACATGTACCTCGGGGACCCCTCCACTTT - few TRBJ1-6 TRBV14
CSVVQGETQYF TGCAGCGTTGTACAGGGGGAGACCCAGTACTTC TRBD1 - TRBJ2-5 TRBV29-1
CASSELRPGGNEKLFF TGTGCCAGCAGTGAGCTAAGACCAGGGGGGAATGAAAAACTGTTTTTT TRBD1 - TRBJ1-4 TRBV6-1
CAWTPGQGAGGYTF TGTGCCTGGACCCCGGGACAGGGGGCAGGTGGCTACACCTTC TRBD1 - TRBJ1-2 TRBV30
CASSQDSGQWDTQYF TGTGCCAGCAGCCAAGATAGCGGTCAATGGGATACGCAGTATTTT - once TRBJ2-3 TRBV3-1/TRBV3-2
CASSQGTGGYGYTF TGCGCCAGCAGCCAAGGCACAGGGGGCTATGGCTACACCTTC TRBD1 - TRBJ1-2 TRBV4-1